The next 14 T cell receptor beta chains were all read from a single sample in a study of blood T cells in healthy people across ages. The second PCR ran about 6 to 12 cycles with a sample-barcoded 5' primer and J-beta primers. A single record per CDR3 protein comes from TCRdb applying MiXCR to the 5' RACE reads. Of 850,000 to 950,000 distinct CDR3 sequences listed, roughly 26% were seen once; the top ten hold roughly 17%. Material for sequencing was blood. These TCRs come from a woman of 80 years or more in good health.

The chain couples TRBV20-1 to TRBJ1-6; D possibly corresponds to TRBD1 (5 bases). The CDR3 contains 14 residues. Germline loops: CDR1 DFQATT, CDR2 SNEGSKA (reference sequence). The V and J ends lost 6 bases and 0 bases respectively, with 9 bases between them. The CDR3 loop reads CSAPGSSYNSPLHF. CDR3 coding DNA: TGCAGTGCCCCAGGGAGCTCCTATAATTCACCCCTCCACTTT.

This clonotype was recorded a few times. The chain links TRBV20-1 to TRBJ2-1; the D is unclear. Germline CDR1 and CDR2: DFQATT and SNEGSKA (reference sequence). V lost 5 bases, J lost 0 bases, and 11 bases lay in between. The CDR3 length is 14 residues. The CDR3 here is CSAPETYSYNEQFF. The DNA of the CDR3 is TGCAGTGCTCCTGAGACTTACTCCTACAATGAGCAGTTCTTC.

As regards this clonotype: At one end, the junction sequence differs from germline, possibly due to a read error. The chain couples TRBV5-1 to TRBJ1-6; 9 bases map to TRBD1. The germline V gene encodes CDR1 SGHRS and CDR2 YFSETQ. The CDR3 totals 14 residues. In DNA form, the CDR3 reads TGCGCCAGCAAACCGGGACAGGGAAATTCACCCCCCCACTTT. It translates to CASKPGQGNSPPHF.

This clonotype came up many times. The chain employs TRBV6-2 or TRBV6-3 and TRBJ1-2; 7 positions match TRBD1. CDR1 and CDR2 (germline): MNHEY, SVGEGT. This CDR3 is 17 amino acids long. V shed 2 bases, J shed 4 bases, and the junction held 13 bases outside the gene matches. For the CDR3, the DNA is TGTGCCAGCAGTTACCCCTCGGGAGTCAGGGGGACCTATGGCTACACCTTC. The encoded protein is CASSYPSGVRGTYGYTF.

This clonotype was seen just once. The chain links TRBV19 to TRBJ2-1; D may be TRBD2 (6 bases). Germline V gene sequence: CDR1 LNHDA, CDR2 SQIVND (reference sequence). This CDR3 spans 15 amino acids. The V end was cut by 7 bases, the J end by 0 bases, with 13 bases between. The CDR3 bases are TGTGCCAGTAAAGGGGACTTCTCCTCCTACAATGAGCAGTTCTTC. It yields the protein CASKGDFSSYNEQFF.

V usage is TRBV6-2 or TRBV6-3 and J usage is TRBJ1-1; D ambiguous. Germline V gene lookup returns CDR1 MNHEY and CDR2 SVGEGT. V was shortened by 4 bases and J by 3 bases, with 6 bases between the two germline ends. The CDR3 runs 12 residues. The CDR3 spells CASSSSDTEAFF. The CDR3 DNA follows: TGTGCCAGCAGTTCGTCGGACACTGAAGCTTTCTTT.

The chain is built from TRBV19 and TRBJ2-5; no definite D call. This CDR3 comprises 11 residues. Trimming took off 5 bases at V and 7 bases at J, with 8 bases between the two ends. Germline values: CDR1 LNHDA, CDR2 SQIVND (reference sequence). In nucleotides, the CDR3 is TGTGCCAGTAGTGGGGTCGGGACCCAGTACTTC. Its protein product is CASSGVGTQYF.

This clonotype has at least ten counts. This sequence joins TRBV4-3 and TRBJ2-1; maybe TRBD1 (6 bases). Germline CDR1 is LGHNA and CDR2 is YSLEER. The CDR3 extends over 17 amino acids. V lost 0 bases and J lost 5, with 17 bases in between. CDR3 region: CASSQDPHGRGDNEQFF. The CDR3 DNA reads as TGCGCCAGCAGCCAAGACCCCCATGGCAGGGGCGACAATGAGCAGTTCTTC.

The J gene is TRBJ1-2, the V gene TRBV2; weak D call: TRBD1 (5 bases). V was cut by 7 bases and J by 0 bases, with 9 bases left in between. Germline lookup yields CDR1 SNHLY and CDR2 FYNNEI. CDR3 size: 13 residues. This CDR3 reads CASKEGSNYGYTF. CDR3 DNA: TGTGCCAGCAAGGAGGGGTCTAACTATGGCTACACCTTC.

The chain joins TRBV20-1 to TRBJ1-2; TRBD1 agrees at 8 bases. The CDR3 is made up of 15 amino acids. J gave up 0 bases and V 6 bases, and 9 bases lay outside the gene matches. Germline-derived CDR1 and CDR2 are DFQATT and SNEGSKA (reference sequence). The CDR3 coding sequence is TGCAGTGCCCCAGTCAGGGGGCTATCTAACTATGGCTACACCTTC. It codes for CSAPVRGLSNYGYTF.

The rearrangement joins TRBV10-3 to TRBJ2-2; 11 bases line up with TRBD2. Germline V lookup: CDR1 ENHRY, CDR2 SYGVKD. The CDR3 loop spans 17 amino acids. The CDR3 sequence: CATSGSGGASNTGELFF. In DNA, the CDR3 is TGTGCTACTTCGGGTAGCGGGGGGGCCTCGAACACCGGGGAGCTGTTTTTT.

In DNA form, the CDR3 reads TGTGCCAGCAGCTCATGGACAGGGCCCCCCGCGAATGAGCAGTTCTTC. It yields the protein CASSSWTGPPANEQFF. The rearrangement uses TRBV11-2 and TRBJ2-1; 8 bases are a match to TRBD1. Germline V gives CDR1 SGHAT, CDR2 FQNNGV. V shed 4 bases, J shed 7 bases, and the junction held 12 bases outside the gene matches. This CDR3 contains 16 residues. Variable domain in full (rest from reference TRBV11-2 and TRBJ2-1): EAGVAQSPRYKIIEKRQSVAFWCNPISGHATLYWYQQILGQGPKLLIQFQNNGVVDDSQLPKDRFSAERLKGVDSTLKIQPAKLEDSAVYLCASSSWTGPPANEQFFGPGTRLTVL.

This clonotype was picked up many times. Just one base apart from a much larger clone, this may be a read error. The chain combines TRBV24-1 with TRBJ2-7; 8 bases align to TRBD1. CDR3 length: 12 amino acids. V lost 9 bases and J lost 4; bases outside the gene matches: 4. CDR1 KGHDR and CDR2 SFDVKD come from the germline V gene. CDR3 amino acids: CATPWTGYEQYF. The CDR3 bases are TGTGCCACCCCCTGGACAGGGTACGAGCAGTACTTC.

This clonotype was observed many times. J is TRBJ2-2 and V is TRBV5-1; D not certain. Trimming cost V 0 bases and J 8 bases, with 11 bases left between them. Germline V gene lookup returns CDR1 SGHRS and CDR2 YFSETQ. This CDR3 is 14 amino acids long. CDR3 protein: CASSLGGTAGELFF. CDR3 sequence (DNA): TGCGCCAGCAGCTTGGGAGGAACGGCTGGGGAGCTGTTTTTT. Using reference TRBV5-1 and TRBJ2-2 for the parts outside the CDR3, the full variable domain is KAGVTQTPRYLIKTRGQQVTLSCSPISGHRSVSWYQQTPGQGLQFLFEYFSETQRNKGNFPGRFSGRQFSNSRSEMNVSTLELGDSALYLCASSLGGTAGELFFGEGSRLTVL.